The clone carrying this TCR beta chain came up once. The length of the CDR3 is 14 residues. Germline V gives CDR1 SGHAT, CDR2 FQNNGV. The trim removed 4 bases at V and 7 bases at J, leaving 5 bases unmatched. This sample was taken from a study of blood T cell repertoires in COVID-19. Study-level background: Spain, Italy and the United States supplied samples that represented acute and convalescent COVID-19. In each case, the material was cDNA or gDNA derived from T cells, B-cell-depleted T cells, or PBMCs.

Source study methods: Using reference gene primer amplification, nucleated cell counts were estimated. Measured with immunoSEQ multiplex PCR; TCRdb has only the in-frame clones, and not every one. The D gene and trimming were derived from the DNA, and the V and J assignments and clone size from that table. The repertoire has 150,000 to 200,000 clones, approximately 80% of them found once; the top ten carry approximately 12%. Sequencing was carried out using PBMCs or T cells enriched from blood (not recorded which). The clonotype originates from a man in his fifties who had recovered from COVID-19. The genes are TRBV11-2 and TRBJ2-1; 9 bases fit TRBD2. CDR3 region: CASSSAGGRNEQFF. As DNA, the CDR3 is TGTGCCAGCAGCTCCGCGGGGGGGCGGAATGAGCAGTTCTTC.